One T cell receptor beta chain is described in this entry. These data come from a study of blood T cell repertoires in COVID-19. Study overall: The United States, Italy and Spain supplied acute and convalescent COVID-19 samples. T cells, B-cell-depleted T cells, or PBMCs supplied cDNA or gDNA.

The CDR3 contains 16 residues. V lost 5 bases and J lost 0; bases outside the gene matches: 3. Germline CDR1 SEHNR, CDR2 FQNEAQ (reference sequence). Participants were aged roughly 18 to 90 years, lived in over 20 US areas, and enrolled virtually. Donors were grouped by their self-reported clinical history. The table came from immunoSEQ multiplex PCR; TCRdb's copy has only in-frame clones and leaves some out. The sample lists 250,000 to 300,000 clones; 88% were seen once. This TCR was sampled from a woman aged 30 to 39 who had recovered from COVID-19. The chain combines TRBV7-9 with TRBJ1-5; 11 positions match TRBD1. The sample comprised PBMCs or T cells enriched from blood (not recorded which). In nucleotides, the CDR3 is TGTGCCAGCAGCCCCGGGACAGGGGGTAGCAATCAGCCCCAGCATTTT. It yields the protein CASSPGTGGSNQPQHF.